These 25 T cell receptor beta chains came from one sample sequenced in a study of blood T cell repertoires in COVID-19. The repertoire was sequenced with immunoSEQ multiplex PCR; TCRdb's copy has only in-frame clones and lacks some. The table shows more than 200,000 clones, with 70% to 90% occurring only once. Specimen: peripheral blood. The receptors here all came from a woman in her forties or fifties with COVID-19, enrolled during active disease.

The chain links TRBV15 to TRBJ1-3; a weak D match, TRBD1 (6 bases). V was cut by 1 base and J by 4 bases, with 14 bases left in between. The length of the CDR3 is 16 residues. Germline V gives CDR1 LNHNV, CDR2 YYDKDF (reference sequence). The CDR3 sequence is CATSRGTSGVGNTIYF. The DNA for the CDR3 is TGTGCCACCAGCAGAGGGACCTCAGGGGTGGGAAACACCATATATTTT.

The chain links TRBV5-4 to TRBJ2-7; D is undetermined. This CDR3 is 16 amino acids long. V was shortened by 2 bases and J by 0 bases, with 15 bases between the two germline ends. Germline V CDR1 and CDR2: SGHNT, YYREEE (reference sequence). CDR3 loop: CASSFKARKSSYEQYF. The CDR3 region has the DNA TGTGCCAGCAGCTTTAAGGCGCGGAAGAGCTCCTACGAGCAGTACTTC.

The chain uses TRBV2 and TRBJ1-6; no firm D call. This CDR3 is built from 15 residues. CDR1 SNHLY and CDR2 FYNNEI come from the germline V gene. V lost 8 bases, J lost 10 bases, and 21 bases lay in between. The CDR3 sequence: CASQLATLLDSPLHF. DNA for the CDR3: TGTGCCAGCCAACTCGCGACTCTGCTCGACTCACCCCTCCACTTT.

The chain joins TRBV30 to TRBJ2-3; D might be TRBD1 (6 bases). The CDR3 has 17 residues. Germline V gene data show CDR1 as GTSNPN and CDR2 as SVGIG (reference sequence). With 2 bases removed from V and 6 bases from J, the gap between germline ends came to 24 bases. Written as DNA, the CDR3 is TGTGCCTGGAGTTTCCTAACGACGGGACACGGATCTGATACGCAGTATTTT. It codes for CAWSFLTTGHGSDTQYF.

This sequence joins TRBV5-8 and TRBJ1-1, with D possibly TRBD1 on 5 matching bases. Deletions cut 0 bases from V and 5 bases from J, with 14 bases between. There are 15 residues in the CDR3. From germline, CDR1 is SGHTS and CDR2 YDEGEE. CDR3 protein: CASSLAGGGGTEAFF. The CDR3 DNA follows: TGTGCCAGCAGCTTGGCCGGGGGTGGTGGGACTGAAGCTTTCTTT.

A few counts support this clone. The rearrangement links TRBV11-2 to TRBJ1-6, with D maybe TRBD1 (5 bases). The germline gives CDR1 SGHAT, CDR2 FQNNGV. This CDR3 contains 14 residues. The V end was cut by 3 bases, the J end by 6 bases, with 9 bases between. CDR3 DNA sequence: TGTGCCAGCAGCTTCGGGAGGGGTAATTCACCCCTCCACTTT. It yields the protein CASSFGRGNSPLHF.

The V and J genes are TRBV7-3 and TRBJ2-2; D ambiguous. The CDR3 consists of 14 residues. The V end lost 2 bases, the J end lost 4 bases, and 8 bases lay between the germline ends. CDR1 is SGHTA and CDR2 is FQGTGA in the germline V gene. For the CDR3, the DNA is TGTGCCAGCAGCTTATTAGTCCGCACCGGGGAGCTGTTTTTT. Its translation is CASSLLVRTGELFF. The full variable domain, completed using reference TRBV7-3 and TRBJ2-2, is GAGVSQTPSNKVTEKGKYVELRCDPISGHTALYWYRQSLGQGPEFLIYFQGTGAADDSGLPNDRFFAVRPEGSVSTLKIQRTERGDSAVYLCASSLLVRTGELFFGEGSRLTVL.

The chain joins TRBV10-1 to TRBJ1-2; 7 bases are a match to TRBD1. Germline V gene data show CDR1 as WNHNN and CDR2 as SYGVQD (reference sequence). This CDR3 is 13 amino acids long. J gave up 8 bases and V 2 bases, and 5 bases lay outside the gene matches. The CDR3 DNA follows: TGCGCCAGCAGTGAGGACAGGGCTGAAGGCTACACCTTC. This codes for CASSEDRAEGYTF.

CDR3 nucleotide sequence: TGTGCCAGCAGAGGAGGGCAGTTTACGCAGTATTTT. Translation gives CASRGGQFTQYF. This chain uses TRBV12-3 or TRBV12-4 with TRBJ2-3; possible D gene TRBD2, 6 bases. Trimming removed 6 bases from V and 8 bases from J, with 12 bases in between. The CDR3 consists of 12 residues.

The CDR3 sequence is CATSDPWAGLNTGELFF. In DNA, the CDR3 is TGTGCCACCAGTGACCCTTGGGCGGGTCTCAACACCGGGGAGCTGTTTTTT. The V gene is TRBV24-1, the J gene TRBJ2-2; D may be TRBD2 (5 bases). V lost 4 bases and J 2 bases, leaving 16 bases between the germline ends. The CDR3 spans 17 residues. CDR1 is KGHDR, CDR2 SFDVKD, per germline.

The chain combines TRBV5-8 with TRBJ1-1, with 7 bases aligning to TRBD1. Trimming removed 7 bases from V and 0 bases from J; junction bases left unmatched: 24. This CDR3 region has 20 residues. In germline, CDR1 is SGHTS, CDR2 YDEGEE. CDR3 nucleotides: TGTGCCAGCTTCCCTGCCCCACTGACAGGGTCCCACCGTGTGAACACTGAAGCTTTCTTT. Translation gives CASFPAPLTGSHRVNTEAFF.

The chain joins TRBV30 to TRBJ2-3; D is unresolved. Germline loops: CDR1 GTSNPN, CDR2 SVGIG (reference sequence). V was clipped by 0 bases and J by 5 bases, with 18 bases between them. The CDR3 covers 16 residues. CDR3 sequence reads: CAWSVFGRSYGDTQYF. The CDR3 DNA is TGTGCCTGGAGTGTATTTGGCAGGTCTTATGGAGATACGCAGTATTTT.

The sample holds one count of this clone. This chain links TRBV20-1 with TRBJ2-2; 10 bases map to TRBD2. Looked up from germline, CDR1 is DFQATT and CDR2 is SNEGSKA (reference sequence). V was clipped by 3 bases and J by 5 bases; unmatched bases: 6. The CDR3 has 15 amino acids. The CDR3 bases are TGCAGTGCTAGTCCCCCGGGACTAGCGACCGGGGAGCTGTTTTTT. This translates into CSASPPGLATGELFF.

This clone is medium-sized (0.01 to 0.1%) within its sample. This chain joins TRBV14 and TRBJ1-2, with D possibly TRBD1 on 5 matching bases. The CDR3 extends over 17 amino acids. Per the germline V gene, CDR1 is SGHDN and CDR2 is FVKESK. Trimming stripped 1 base from V and 4 bases from J, with 19 bases between. The CDR3 protein is CASSQGARQPSVYGYTF. The CDR3 nucleotides are TGTGCCAGCAGCCAAGGGGCCCGACAGCCCTCCGTCTATGGCTACACCTTC.

The chain couples TRBV6-1 to TRBJ2-3; no definite D call. The V gene lost 5 bases and the J gene lost 2 bases, with 11 bases spanning the gap. The CDR3 sequence is 14 residues long. Germline V gene sequence: CDR1 MNHNS, CDR2 SASEGT. The CDR3 region is CASSLGPVTDTQYF. CDR3 bases: TGTGCCAGCAGTTTGGGCCCCGTCACAGATACGCAGTATTTT.

The chain employs TRBV2 and TRBJ2-5; D is unclear. The germline V gene has CDR1 SNHLY and CDR2 FYNNEI. The CDR3 is 14 residues long. The V gene lost 7 bases and the J gene lost 1 base, with 13 bases spanning the gap. The CDR3 nucleotides are TGTGCCAGCAATCCGTCACGGTCCCAAGAGACCCAGTACTTC. Residues: CASNPSRSQETQYF.

V usage is TRBV5-1 and J usage is TRBJ2-5; possibly TRBD1 for D (6 bases). Germline V gene data show CDR1 as SGHRS and CDR2 as YFSETQ. V lost 0 bases and J lost 4, with 16 bases in between. This CDR3 spans 16 amino acids. Here the CDR3 reads CASSLGGFGGRETQYF. The DNA of the CDR3 is TGCGCCAGCAGCTTGGGAGGCTTTGGGGGCAGAGAGACCCAGTACTTC.

The chain carries TRBV5-5 and TRBJ1-6, with TRBD1 as a possible D gene (6 bases). Germline V lookup: CDR1 SGHKS, CDR2 YYEKEE (reference sequence). CDR3 length: 16 amino acids. V was shortened by 4 bases and J by 0 bases, with 11 bases between the two germline ends. The chain's CDR3 is CASSAQGFSYNSPLHF. CDR3 in DNA: TGTGCCAGCAGCGCACAGGGTTTCTCCTATAATTCACCCCTCCACTTT. The complete variable domain, with remaining parts taken from reference TRBV5-5 and TRBJ1-6, reads DAGVTQSPTHLIKTRGQQVTLRCSPISGHKSVSWYQQVLGQGPQFIFQYYEKEERGRGNFPDRFSARQFPNYSSELNVNALLLGDSALYLCASSAQGFSYNSPLHFGNGTRLTVT.

The chain recombines TRBV7-9 with TRBJ1-2, with unresolved D. The ends were cut back, 1 base at V and 6 bases at J, with 9 bases in the middle. The CDR3 has 13 residues. Per germline, CDR1 SEHNR and CDR2 FQNEAQ (reference sequence). In DNA form, the CDR3 reads TGTGCCAGCAGCTTAGAACGCGGGGATGGCTACACCTTC. Its translation: CASSLERGDGYTF.

The chain uses TRBV2 and TRBJ2-7, with 8 positions matching TRBD1. The CDR3 is 14 amino acids. In germline, CDR1 is SNHLY, CDR2 FYNNEI. The J segment lost 7 bases and the V segment lost 6 bases, leaving 11 bases of the junction unmatched. The CDR3 DNA sequence: TGTGCCAGCAGGGGGCCCCAGGGGGCGAGGGAGCAGTACGTC. Translated: CASRGPQGAREQYV.

The chain carries TRBV19 and TRBJ1-1; D ambiguous. The V end lost 7 bases, the J end lost 4 bases, and 16 bases lay between the germline ends. The CDR3 totals 14 residues. Germline CDR1 LNHDA, CDR2 SQIVND (reference sequence). The CDR3 protein is CASTPYGMGTEAFF. The CDR3 DNA sequence: TGTGCCAGTACCCCTTACGGGATGGGCACTGAAGCTTTCTTT.

V gene TRBV7-9 combines with J gene TRBJ1-1; D is perhaps TRBD1 (5 bases). The CDR3 spans 16 residues. V lost 11 bases, J lost 1 base, and 23 bases lay in between. Germline V gene sequence: CDR1 SEHNR, CDR2 FQNEAQ (reference sequence). CDR3 coding DNA: TGTGCCGGCCGGGCCCAGGGCGGACCGGGGAACACTGAAGCTTTCTTT. It is translated as CAGRAQGGPGNTEAFF.

The genes are TRBV14 and TRBJ2-1, with D tentatively TRBD2 (6 bases). From germline, CDR1 is SGHDN and CDR2 FVKESK. The CDR3 covers 15 residues. V lost 4 bases to trimming and J lost 0 bases, with 10 bases between them. The CDR3 is CASSPGLRSYNEQFF. The CDR3 coding sequence is TGTGCCAGCAGCCCGGGACTCCGCTCCTACAATGAGCAGTTCTTC.

This clone was recorded only once. J is TRBJ2-7 and V is TRBV20-1; tentatively, D is TRBD2 (5 bases). CDR3 length: 14 amino acids. CDR1 is DFQATT, CDR2 SNEGSKA, per germline (reference sequence). V lost 3 bases, J lost 2 bases, and 14 bases lay in between. The CDR3 protein is CSASRTSSTYEQYF. CDR3 DNA sequence: TGCAGTGCTAGTCGGACTTCCTCAACCTACGAGCAGTACTTC.

The chain carries TRBV5-1 and TRBJ1-6; 8 nucleotides line up with TRBD1. This CDR3 contains 15 residues. J lost 8 bases, V lost 0 bases, and 4 bases had no gene match. CDR1 is SGHRS and CDR2 is YFSETQ in the germline V gene. The CDR3 protein is CASSLGDRSDSPLHF. The CDR3 DNA reads as TGCGCCAGCAGCTTGGGGGACAGGTCAGATTCACCCCTCCACTTT.